These 16 T cell receptor beta chains were all obtained from the same sample, sequenced in a study of Ad26.COV2.S vaccination and SARS-CoV-2 variants. Some clones are missing from TCRdb's copy, which holds only in-frame ones; the method was immunoSEQ multiplex PCR. The sample records fewer than 900,000 clones, roughly 90% being singletons. Treatment noted: around 19 received Ad26.COV2.S at low or high dose, single or two shots; about five received placebo; per-sample allocation not given. Following the first vaccine or placebo injection, samples were taken on day 63. The specimen comprised peripheral blood, sampled in a trial of Ad26.COV2.S vaccine versus placebo. These receptors came from a person aged 18-60 years who received the Ad26.COV2.S COVID-19 vaccine or a placebo.

This chain links TRBV3-1 (or the pseudogene TRBV3-2) with TRBJ2-1; 8 bases are a match to TRBD2. Germline V lookup: CDR1 LGHDT, CDR2 YNNKEL (reference sequence). CDR3 size: 15 residues. V lost 4 bases to trimming and J lost 7 bases; unmatched junction nucleotides: 9. The CDR3 region has the DNA TGTGCCAGCAGCCTTTCTCCCGGGGGGGAAAATGAGCAGTTCTTC. It codes for CASSLSPGGENEQFF.

The chain uses TRBV30 and TRBJ2-7, with a weak D call TRBD2 (5 bases). The CDR3 runs 14 residues. Germline lookup yields CDR1 GTSNPN and CDR2 SVGIG (reference sequence). The ends were cut back, 2 bases at V and 6 bases at J, with 17 bases in the middle. This CDR3 reads CAWSLYSLLGEQYF. In nucleotides, the CDR3 is TGTGCCTGGAGTCTATACAGCTTACTAGGCGAGCAGTACTTC.

The chain couples TRBV30 to TRBJ2-7; 8 bases align to TRBD1. Germline V gene sequence: CDR1 GTSNPN, CDR2 SVGIG (reference sequence). J gave up 2 bases and V 8 bases, and 5 bases lay outside the gene matches. The CDR3 length is 12 residues. The CDR3 is CARDRITYEQYF. The CDR3 DNA reads TGTGCCCGGGACAGGATTACCTACGAGCAGTACTTC.

The rearrangement uses TRBV5-1 and TRBJ2-2, with 7 bases matching TRBD1. This CDR3 region has 15 residues. Trimming removed 6 bases from V and 5 bases from J; junction bases left unmatched: 10. Germline assignment: CDR1 SGHRS and CDR2 YFSETQ. This CDR3 reads CASKPGPTGTGELFF. The CDR3 DNA sequence: TGCGCCAGCAAACCGGGCCCGACAGGGACCGGGGAGCTGTTTTTT.

The chain is built from TRBV5-1 and TRBJ2-3; 9 nucleotides agree with TRBD1. The CDR3 is 16 amino acids. With V trimmed by 2 bases and J by 3 bases, 7 bases remained unmatched. CDR1 and CDR2 (germline): SGHRS, YFSETQ. CDR3 loop: CASSLAPQGATDTQYF. In DNA form, the CDR3 reads TGCGCCAGCAGCTTAGCGCCACAGGGGGCGACAGATACGCAGTATTTT.

The table lists this clone with a count of one. This chain connects TRBV9 to TRBJ2-5; 16 nucleotides align to TRBD2. There are 18 residues in the CDR3. After removal of 0 bases from V and 5 bases from J, the junction contained 7 bases not matched to a gene. Germline assignment: CDR1 SGDLS and CDR2 YYNGEE. The CDR3 region has the DNA TGTGCCAGCAGCGTAGACGGGACTAGCGGGGGGGCCTTGGAGACCCAGTACTTC. It codes for CASSVDGTSGGALETQYF.

The V call is TRBV4-3, the J call TRBJ1-1, with TRBD1 matching 8 bases. Germline V CDR1 and CDR2: LGHNA, YSLEER. CDR3 size: 14 residues. The V and J ends lost 4 bases and 5 bases, in that order; junction bases with no gene match: 6. CDR3 residues: CASSRRQGRTEAFF. The CDR3 bases are TGCGCCAGCAGCCGTCGACAGGGGCGAACTGAAGCTTTCTTT.

The genes are TRBV5-1 and TRBJ2-3; 9 nucleotides match TRBD1. Germline CDR1 is SGHRS and CDR2 is YFSETQ. V was clipped by 0 bases and J by 2 bases; unmatched bases: 4. The CDR3 sequence is 16 residues long. CDR3 loop: CASSLGQGVITDTQYF. The CDR3 DNA is TGCGCCAGCAGCTTGGGACAGGGGGTAATCACAGATACGCAGTATTTT.

This CDR3 reads CASTPPGQGNAFF. CDR3 nucleotide sequence: TGTGCCAGCACCCCCCCGGGACAGGGGAACGCTTTCTTT. This chain connects TRBV12-3 or TRBV12-4 to TRBJ1-1; TRBD1 matches at 10 bases. The V gene end was trimmed by 7 bases and the J gene end by 11 bases; junction bases not matched to a gene: 10. This CDR3 has 13 amino acids.

This clone turned up a few times. The V gene is TRBV7-6, the J gene TRBJ2-7, with 10 bases matching TRBD1. Germline CDR1 SGHVS, CDR2 FNYEAQ. After removal of 3 bases from V and 4 bases from J, the junction contained 3 bases not matched to a gene. CDR3 length: 14 amino acids. CDR3 DNA: TGTGCCAGCAGCTTCGGGACAGGGGATTACGAGCAGTACTTC. This codes for CASSFGTGDYEQYF.

The chain employs TRBV6-5 and TRBJ1-5; D is perhaps TRBD1 (5 bases). Per germline, CDR1 MNHEY and CDR2 SVGAGI. Deletions cut 8 bases from V and 8 bases from J, with 19 bases between. The CDR3 spans 14 residues. As DNA, the CDR3 is TGTGCCAGCGGATCGAGGGGAGGAGGAGAGCCCCAGCATTTT. Its translation: CASGSRGGGEPQHF.

The CDR3, as DNA: TGTGCCAGCAGCTCCAGGACTAGCGGGAGCTACGAGCAGTACTTC. Translating gives CASSSRTSGSYEQYF. The chain combines TRBV5-6 with TRBJ2-7; 13 bases are a match to TRBD2. There are 15 residues in the CDR3. J gave up 3 bases and V 3 bases, and 3 bases lay outside the gene matches. CDR1 and CDR2 (germline): SGHDT, YYEEEE.

This chain joins TRBV19 and TRBJ2-7, with D possibly matching TRBD1 (6 bases). V lost 5 bases, J lost 0 bases, and 11 bases lay in between. This CDR3 comprises 14 residues. Germline V CDR1 and CDR2: LNHDA, SQIVND (reference sequence). The CDR3 protein is CASSGRGFSYEQYF. DNA of the CDR3: TGTGCCAGTAGTGGCAGGGGCTTCTCCTACGAGCAGTACTTC. Using reference TRBV19 and TRBJ2-7 for the parts outside the CDR3, the full variable domain is DGGITQSPKYLFRKEGQNVTLSCEQNLNHDAMYWYRQDPGQGLRLIYYSQIVNDFQKGDIAEGYSVSREKKESFPLTVTSAQKNPTAFYLCASSGRGFSYEQYFGPGTRLTVT.

This clone is a singleton in its sample. The rearrangement joins TRBV6-2 or TRBV6-3 to TRBJ2-3; tentatively, D is TRBD1 or TRBD2 (5 bases each). Germline V gene sequence: CDR1 MNHEY, CDR2 SVGEGT. CDR3 length equals 16 residues. V was cut by 5 bases and J by 2 bases, with 17 bases left in between. CDR3 sequence reads: CASSPGRMTYTDTQYF. The CDR3 DNA reads TGTGCCAGCAGTCCGGGACGGATGACTTACACAGATACGCAGTATTTT.

This chain joins TRBV6-2 or TRBV6-3 and TRBJ2-3; perhaps TRBD2 as D (5 bases). Germline V gene sequence: CDR1 MNHEY, CDR2 SVGEGT. With 2 bases removed from V and 6 bases from J, the gap between germline ends came to 15 bases. The length of the CDR3 is 15 residues. The CDR3, as DNA: TGTGCCAGCAGTTACCTCGACATCCGCGGGGATACGCAGTATTTT. Residues: CASSYLDIRGDTQYF.

This clone was seen a few times. The rearrangement joins TRBV7-2 to TRBJ2-5; D unclear. Germline V lookup: CDR1 SGHTA, CDR2 FQGNSA. The CDR3 is made up of 14 amino acids. The V end was cut by 5 bases, the J end by 2 bases, with 12 bases between. The CDR3 coding sequence is TGTGCCAGCAGCCAAGGGTCGTATCAAGAGACCCAGTACTTC. It codes for CASSQGSYQETQYF.